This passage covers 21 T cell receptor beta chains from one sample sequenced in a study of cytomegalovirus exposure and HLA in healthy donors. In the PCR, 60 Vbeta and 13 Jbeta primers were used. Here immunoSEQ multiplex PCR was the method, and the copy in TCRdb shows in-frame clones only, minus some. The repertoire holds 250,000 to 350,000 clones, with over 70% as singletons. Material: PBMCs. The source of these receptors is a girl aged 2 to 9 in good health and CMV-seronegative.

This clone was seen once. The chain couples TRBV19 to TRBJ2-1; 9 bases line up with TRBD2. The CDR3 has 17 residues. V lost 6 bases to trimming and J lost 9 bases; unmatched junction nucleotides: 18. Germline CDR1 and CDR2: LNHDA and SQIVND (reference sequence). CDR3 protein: CASSPIFGLATRLEQFF. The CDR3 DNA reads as TGTGCCAGTAGCCCTATTTTTGGACTAGCGACGAGGCTTGAGCAGTTCTTC.

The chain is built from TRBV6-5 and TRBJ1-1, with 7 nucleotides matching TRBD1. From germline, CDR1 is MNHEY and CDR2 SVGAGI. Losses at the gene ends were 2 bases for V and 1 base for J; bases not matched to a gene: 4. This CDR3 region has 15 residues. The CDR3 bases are TGTGCCAGCAGTTACAGGGGGCGCCCGAACACTGAAGCTTTCTTT. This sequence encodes CASSYRGRPNTEAFF.

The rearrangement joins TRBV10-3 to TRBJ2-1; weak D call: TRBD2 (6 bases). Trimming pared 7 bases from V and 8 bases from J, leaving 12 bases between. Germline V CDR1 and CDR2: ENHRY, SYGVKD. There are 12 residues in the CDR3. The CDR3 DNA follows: TGTGCCATCAACCGGGGGTCCGATGAGCAGTTCTTC. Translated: CAINRGSDEQFF.

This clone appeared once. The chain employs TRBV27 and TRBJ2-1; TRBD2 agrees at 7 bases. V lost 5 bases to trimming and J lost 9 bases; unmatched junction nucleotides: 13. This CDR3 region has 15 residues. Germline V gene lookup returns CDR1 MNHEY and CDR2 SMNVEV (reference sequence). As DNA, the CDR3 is TGTGCCAGCAGTCCCTCTGCGGGAGTTTACGGTGAGCAGTTCTTC. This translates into CASSPSAGVYGEQFF.

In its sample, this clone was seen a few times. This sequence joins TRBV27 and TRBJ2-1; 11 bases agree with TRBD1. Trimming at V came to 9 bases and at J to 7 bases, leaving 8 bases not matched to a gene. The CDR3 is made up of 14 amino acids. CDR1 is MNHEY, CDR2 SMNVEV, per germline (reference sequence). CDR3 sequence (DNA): TGTGCCAGTGCTCCGGGACAGGGGGTTAATGAGCAGTTCTTC. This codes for CASAPGQGVNEQFF.

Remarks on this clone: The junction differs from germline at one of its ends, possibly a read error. The chain's CDR3 is CGGVNTEAFF. In DNA form, the CDR3 reads TGCGGAGGGGTGAACACTGAAGCTTTCTTT. The gene calls are TRBV27 and TRBJ1-1, with D possibly matching TRBD1 (5 bases). The CDR3 consists of 10 residues. Per the germline V gene, CDR1 is MNHEY and CDR2 is SMNVEV (reference sequence).

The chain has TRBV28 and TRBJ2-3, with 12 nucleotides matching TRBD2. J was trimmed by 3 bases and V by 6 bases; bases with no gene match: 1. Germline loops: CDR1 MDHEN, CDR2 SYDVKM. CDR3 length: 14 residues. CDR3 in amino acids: CASSGLAGTDTQYF. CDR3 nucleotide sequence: TGTGCCAGCAGCGGACTAGCGGGGACAGATACGCAGTATTTT.

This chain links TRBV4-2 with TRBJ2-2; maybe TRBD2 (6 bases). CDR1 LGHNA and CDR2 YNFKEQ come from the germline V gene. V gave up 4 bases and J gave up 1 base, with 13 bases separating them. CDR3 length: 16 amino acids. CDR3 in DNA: TGTGCCAGCAGCCCTACGGGGCGGGAGAACACCGGGGAGCTGTTTTTT. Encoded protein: CASSPTGRENTGELFF.

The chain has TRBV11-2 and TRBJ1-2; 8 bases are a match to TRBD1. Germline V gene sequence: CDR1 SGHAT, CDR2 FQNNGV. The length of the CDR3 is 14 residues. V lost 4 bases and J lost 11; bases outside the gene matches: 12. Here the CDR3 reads CASSSGGQGARYTF. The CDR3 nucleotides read TGTGCCAGCAGCTCGGGTGGGCAGGGGGCCCGGTACACCTTC. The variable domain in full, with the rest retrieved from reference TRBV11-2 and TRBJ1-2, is EAGVAQSPRYKIIEKRQSVAFWCNPISGHATLYWYQQILGQGPKLLIQFQNNGVVDDSQLPKDRFSAERLKGVDSTLKIQPAKLEDSAVYLCASSSGGQGARYTFGSGTRLTVV.

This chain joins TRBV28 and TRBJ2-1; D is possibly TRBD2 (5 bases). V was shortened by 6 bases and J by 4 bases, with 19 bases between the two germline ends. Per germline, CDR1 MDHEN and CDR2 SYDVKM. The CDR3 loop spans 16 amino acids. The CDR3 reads CASSLQGLGPYNEQFF. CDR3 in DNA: TGTGCCAGCAGCCTCCAAGGACTCGGACCGTACAATGAGCAGTTCTTC.

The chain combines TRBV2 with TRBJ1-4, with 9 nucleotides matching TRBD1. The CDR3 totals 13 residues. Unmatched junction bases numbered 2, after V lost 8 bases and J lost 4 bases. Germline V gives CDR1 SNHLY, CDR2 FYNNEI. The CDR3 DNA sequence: TGTGCCAGCCGGGACAGGGATAATGAAAAACTGTTTTTT. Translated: CASRDRDNEKLFF.

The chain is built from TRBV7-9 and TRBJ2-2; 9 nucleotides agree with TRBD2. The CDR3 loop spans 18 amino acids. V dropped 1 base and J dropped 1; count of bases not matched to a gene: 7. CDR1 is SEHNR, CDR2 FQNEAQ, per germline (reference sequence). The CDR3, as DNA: TGTGCCAGCAGCTTAGTGGGTAGCGGGGGCCTGAACACCGGGGAGCTGTTTTTT. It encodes CASSLVGSGGLNTGELFF.

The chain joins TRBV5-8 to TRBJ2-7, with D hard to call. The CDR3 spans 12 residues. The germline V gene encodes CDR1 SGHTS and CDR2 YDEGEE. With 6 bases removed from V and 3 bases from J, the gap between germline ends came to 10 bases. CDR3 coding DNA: TGTGCCAGCAACTCTCCGGGCTACGAGCAGTACTTC. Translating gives CASNSPGYEQYF. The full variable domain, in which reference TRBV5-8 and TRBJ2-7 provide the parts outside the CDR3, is EAGVTQSPTHLIKTRGQQATLRCSPISGHTSVYWYQQALGLGLQFLLWYDEGEERNRGNFPPRFSGRQFPNYSSELNVNALELEDSALYLCASNSPGYEQYFGPGTRLTVT.

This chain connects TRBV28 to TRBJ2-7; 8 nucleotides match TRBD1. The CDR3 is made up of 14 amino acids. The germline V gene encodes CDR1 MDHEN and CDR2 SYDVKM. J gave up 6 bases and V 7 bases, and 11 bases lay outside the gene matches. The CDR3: CASNPPGRGPEQYF. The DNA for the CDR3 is TGTGCCAGCAATCCCCCCGGCAGGGGGCCCGAGCAGTACTTC.

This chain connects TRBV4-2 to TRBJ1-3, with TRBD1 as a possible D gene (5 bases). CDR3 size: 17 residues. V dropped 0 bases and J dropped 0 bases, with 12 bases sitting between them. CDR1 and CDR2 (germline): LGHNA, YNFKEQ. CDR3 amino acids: CASSQEGHLSSGNTIYF. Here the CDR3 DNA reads TGTGCCAGCAGCCAAGAAGGACATCTCTCCTCTGGAAACACCATATATTTT.

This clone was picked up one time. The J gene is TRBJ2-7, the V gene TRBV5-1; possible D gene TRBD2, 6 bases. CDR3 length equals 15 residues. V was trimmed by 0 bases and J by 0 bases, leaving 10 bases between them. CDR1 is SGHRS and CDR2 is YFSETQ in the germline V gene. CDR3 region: CASSLDRESSYEQYF. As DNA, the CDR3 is TGCGCCAGCAGCTTGGATCGGGAGAGCTCCTACGAGCAGTACTTC.

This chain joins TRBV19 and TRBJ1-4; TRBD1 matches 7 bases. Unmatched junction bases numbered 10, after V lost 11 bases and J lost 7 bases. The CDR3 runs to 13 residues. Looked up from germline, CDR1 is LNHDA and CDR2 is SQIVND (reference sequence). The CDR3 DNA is TGTGCCTGCCCTGACAGGGACGTTGAAAAACTGTTTTTT. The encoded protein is CACPDRDVEKLFF.

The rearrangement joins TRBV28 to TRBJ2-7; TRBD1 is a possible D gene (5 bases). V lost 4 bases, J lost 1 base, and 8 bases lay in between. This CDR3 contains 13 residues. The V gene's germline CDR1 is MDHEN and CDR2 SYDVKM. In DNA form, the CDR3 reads TGTGCCAGCAGTTCCGACAGATCCTACGAGCAGTACTTC. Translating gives CASSSDRSYEQYF.

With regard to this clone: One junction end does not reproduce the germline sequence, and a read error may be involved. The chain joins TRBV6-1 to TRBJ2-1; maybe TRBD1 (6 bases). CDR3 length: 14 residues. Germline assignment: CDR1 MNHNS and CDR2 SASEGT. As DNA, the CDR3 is TGTGCCGGCAGAACAGGGTTTTATTGGAATGAGCAGTTCTTC. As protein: CAGRTGFYWNEQFF.

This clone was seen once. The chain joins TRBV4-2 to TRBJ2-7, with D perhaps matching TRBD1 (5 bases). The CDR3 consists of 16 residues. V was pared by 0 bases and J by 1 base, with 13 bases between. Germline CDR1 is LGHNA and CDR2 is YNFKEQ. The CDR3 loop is CASSQDRTRVSYEQYF. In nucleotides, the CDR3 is TGTGCCAGCAGCCAAGATCGGACCAGGGTATCCTACGAGCAGTACTTC.

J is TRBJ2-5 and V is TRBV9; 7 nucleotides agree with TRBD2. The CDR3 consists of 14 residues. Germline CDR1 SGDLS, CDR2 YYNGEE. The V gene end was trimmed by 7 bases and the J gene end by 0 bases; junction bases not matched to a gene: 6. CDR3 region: CASPGGTYQETQYF. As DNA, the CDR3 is TGTGCCAGCCCCGGGGGGACGTACCAAGAGACCCAGTACTTC.